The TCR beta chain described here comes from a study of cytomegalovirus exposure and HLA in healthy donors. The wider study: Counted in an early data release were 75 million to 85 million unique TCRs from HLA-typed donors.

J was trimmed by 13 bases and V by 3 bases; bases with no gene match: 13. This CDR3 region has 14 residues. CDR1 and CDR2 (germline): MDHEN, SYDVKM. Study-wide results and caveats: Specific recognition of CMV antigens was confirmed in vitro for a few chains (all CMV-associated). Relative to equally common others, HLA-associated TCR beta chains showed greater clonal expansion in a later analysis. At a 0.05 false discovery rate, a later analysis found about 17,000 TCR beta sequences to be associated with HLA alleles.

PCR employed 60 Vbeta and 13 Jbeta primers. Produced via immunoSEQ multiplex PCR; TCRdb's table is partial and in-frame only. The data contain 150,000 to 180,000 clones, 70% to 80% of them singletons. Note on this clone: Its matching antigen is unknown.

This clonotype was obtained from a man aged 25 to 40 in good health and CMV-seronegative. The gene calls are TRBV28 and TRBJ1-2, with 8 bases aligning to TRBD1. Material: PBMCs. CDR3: CASSFSDRVPTATF. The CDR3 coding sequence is TGTGCCAGCAGTTTCTCGGACAGGGTCCCCACCGCCACCTTC.